A single sample gave rise to the 28 T cell receptor beta chains below, sequenced in a study of blood T cell repertoires in COVID-19. Here immunoSEQ multiplex PCR was the method, and the copy in TCRdb shows in-frame clones only, minus some. Of about 220,000 clones listed, 70% to 90% are singletons. The sample comprised PBMCs or T cells enriched from blood (not recorded which). The origin of the receptors is a woman between 50 and 59 years old with acute COVID-19.

V is TRBV7-8 and J is TRBJ2-7; TRBD2 matches at 8 bases. The germline V gene encodes CDR1 SGHVS and CDR2 FQNEAQ. CDR3 length: 15 residues. V lost 6 bases to trimming and J lost 0 bases; unmatched junction nucleotides: 7. The CDR3 protein is CASSFSGKSSYEQYF. CDR3 nucleotide sequence: TGTGCCAGCAGTTTTAGCGGGAAAAGCTCCTACGAGCAGTACTTC.

The rearrangement uses TRBV29-1 and TRBJ1-1; D ambiguous. The CDR3 extends over 14 amino acids. V dropped 6 bases and J dropped 1 base, with 15 bases sitting between them. Germline V lookup: CDR1 SQVTM, CDR2 ANQGSEA. The CDR3 bases are TGCAGCGTACTAGTGTTGGCCGGGAACACTGAAGCTTTCTTT. This codes for CSVLVLAGNTEAFF.

V and J are TRBV18 and TRBJ1-1; TRBD1 is a possible D gene (5 bases). V was cut by 1 base and J by 5 bases, with 14 bases left in between. This CDR3 contains 15 residues. CDR1 KGHSH and CDR2 LQKENI come from the germline V gene. CDR3 in amino acids: CASSPQEGRRTEAFF. The CDR3, as DNA: TGTGCCAGCTCACCACAGGAGGGGAGGAGGACTGAAGCTTTCTTT.

This clone was seen only once. The CDR3 spells CASSSGSVETQYF. The CDR3 nucleotides are TGTGCCAGCAGTAGCGGGAGCGTGGAGACCCAGTACTTC. The V gene is TRBV6-2 or TRBV6-3, the J gene TRBJ2-5; 8 nucleotides agree with TRBD2. Germline V gene lookup returns CDR1 MNHEY and CDR2 SVGEGT. V was clipped by 5 bases and J by 5 bases; unmatched bases: 4. This CDR3 has 13 amino acids.

This chain links TRBV7-8 with TRBJ2-3; TRBD2 matches 13 bases. Per germline, CDR1 SGHVS and CDR2 FQNEAQ. This CDR3 is built from 15 residues. Trimming cost V 4 bases and J 3 bases; bases outside gene matches: 1. In DNA, the CDR3 is TGTGCCAGCAGCTGGACTAGCGGGAGTACAGATACGCAGTATTTT. Translating gives CASSWTSGSTDTQYF.

The chain links TRBV5-4 to TRBJ1-5; the D is unclear. V lost 1 base and J 3 bases, leaving 8 bases between the germline ends. Germline loops: CDR1 SGHNT, CDR2 YYREEE (reference sequence). This CDR3 region has 14 residues. Written as DNA, the CDR3 is TGTGCCAGCAGCTTGATGGGAGTCAATCAGCCCCAGCATTTT. The encoded protein is CASSLMGVNQPQHF. Combining the CDR3 with reference TRBV5-4 and TRBJ1-5 gives the whole variable domain ETGVTQSPTHLIKTRGQQVTLRCSSQSGHNTVSWYQQALGQGPQFIFQYYREEENGRGNFPPRFSGLQFPNYSSELNVNALELDDSALYLCASSLMGVNQPQHFGDGTRLSIL.

This chain links TRBV6-5 with TRBJ2-5; possible D gene TRBD2, 5 bases. The CDR3 sequence is 15 residues long. The V end lost 3 bases, the J end lost 2 bases, and 13 bases lay between the germline ends. Germline CDR1 and CDR2: MNHEY and SVGAGI. The CDR3 here is CASSYTPSGQETQYF. The CDR3 bases are TGTGCCAGCAGTTATACTCCCAGCGGACAAGAGACCCAGTACTTC.

The chain has TRBV27 and TRBJ2-7; TRBD1 aligns across 8 bases. The CDR3 extends over 13 amino acids. The V segment lost 6 bases and the J segment 4 bases; nucleotides outside the gene matches: 5. From germline, CDR1 is MNHEY and CDR2 SMNVEV (reference sequence). CDR3: CASSDRGGYEQYF. For the CDR3, the DNA is TGTGCCAGCAGCGACAGGGGAGGTTACGAGCAGTACTTC.

The chain recombines TRBV27 with TRBJ2-2; 10 bases line up with TRBD2. V shed 1 base, J shed 6 bases, and the junction held 8 bases outside the gene matches. The CDR3 is 17 amino acids. Germline V lookup: CDR1 MNHEY, CDR2 SMNVEV (reference sequence). CDR3 sequence (DNA): TGTGCCAGCAGTTTATTAGGGCGGCTAGCGGGAGCCGGGGAGCTGTTTTTT. It is translated as CASSLLGRLAGAGELFF.

V usage is TRBV5-1 and J usage is TRBJ2-7, with D perhaps matching TRBD2 (6 bases). CDR3 length equals 15 residues. Germline V gene lookup returns CDR1 SGHRS and CDR2 YFSETQ. The V end was cut by 0 bases, the J end by 5 bases, with 15 bases between. The CDR3 region is CASSLASGLLDEQYF. The CDR3 DNA reads TGCGCCAGCAGCTTGGCTAGTGGACTACTTGACGAGCAGTACTTC.

The chain combines TRBV28 with TRBJ2-1; 12 nucleotides agree with TRBD2. The CDR3 covers 15 residues. J gave up 4 bases and V 8 bases, and 6 bases lay outside the gene matches. Per germline, CDR1 MDHEN and CDR2 SYDVKM. The DNA of the CDR3 is TGTGCCAGCCATCTAGGGACTAGCGGGTACAATGAGCAGTTCTTC. Encoded protein: CASHLGTSGYNEQFF.

This sequence joins TRBV19 and TRBJ1-1; D may be TRBD1 (6 bases). Deletions cut 5 bases from V and 2 bases from J, with 12 bases between. This CDR3 comprises 14 residues. Per the germline V gene, CDR1 is LNHDA and CDR2 is SQIVND (reference sequence). The CDR3 loop reads CASSVQGPNTEAFF. The DNA for the CDR3 is TGTGCCAGTAGTGTCCAGGGGCCAAACACTGAAGCTTTCTTT.

In DNA form, the CDR3 reads TGTGCCAGCAGTCCCCACAGGGTAAAAGGGACTGAAGCTTTCTTT. It codes for CASSPHRVKGTEAFF. J is TRBJ1-1 and V is TRBV28; possibly TRBD1 for D (6 bases). Germline CDR1 and CDR2: MDHEN and SYDVKM. The V and J ends lost 5 bases and 5 bases respectively, with 18 bases between them. The CDR3 sequence is 15 residues long.

The V and J genes are TRBV9 and TRBJ2-2; D possibly corresponds to TRBD1 (6 bases). This CDR3 comprises 15 residues. In germline, CDR1 is SGDLS, CDR2 YYNGEE. V lost 3 bases, J lost 2 bases, and 11 bases lay in between. DNA for the CDR3: TGTGCCAGCAGCGCAGAACAGGGAAACACCGGGGAGCTGTTTTTT. Residues: CASSAEQGNTGELFF.

V gene TRBV28 combines with J gene TRBJ2-5; D ambiguous. The CDR3 sequence is 14 residues long. Germline loops: CDR1 MDHEN, CDR2 SYDVKM. V gave up 3 bases and J gave up 2 bases, with 10 bases separating them. CDR3 DNA: TGTGCCAGCAGTTTTTGGGCCAAACAAGAGACCCAGTACTTC. Residues: CASSFWAKQETQYF. Based on the CDR3 plus reference TRBV28 and TRBJ2-5, the full variable domain is DVKVTQSSRYLVKRTGEKVFLECVQDMDHENMFWYRQDPGLGLRLIYFSYDVKMKEKGDIPEGYSVSREKKERFSLILESASTNQTSMYLCASSFWAKQETQYFGPGTRLLVL.

V is TRBV7-2 and J is TRBJ1-1; unclear D gene. The germline V and J ends were trimmed by 1 base and 2 bases, with 14 bases remaining between them. Germline CDR1 is SGHTA and CDR2 is FQGNSA. The CDR3 has 16 residues. Here the CDR3 DNA reads TGTGCCAGCAGCTTAGATACTGAGGGCCTCAACACTGAAGCTTTCTTT. Translated: CASSLDTEGLNTEAFF.

V is TRBV5-4 and J is TRBJ2-3, with 8 bases fitting TRBD2. V shed 0 bases and J 0 bases; nucleotides not matched to a gene: 9. Germline V gene lookup returns CDR1 SGHNT and CDR2 YYREEE (reference sequence). CDR3 length equals 18 residues. CDR3 loop: CASSLARGGRTSTDTQYF. DNA for the CDR3: TGTGCCAGCAGCTTGGCCCGGGGCGGGAGGACTAGCACAGATACGCAGTATTTT.

This chain links TRBV5-4 with TRBJ2-7; TRBD1 aligns across 10 bases. V lost 4 bases to trimming and J lost 4 bases; unmatched junction nucleotides: 5. CDR3 length: 14 amino acids. Looked up from germline, CDR1 is SGHNT and CDR2 is YYREEE (reference sequence). CDR3 sequence reads: CASSATGGKYEQYF. CDR3 coding DNA: TGTGCCAGCAGCGCGACAGGGGGCAAGTACGAGCAGTACTTC.

The rearrangement uses TRBV4-2 and TRBJ2-2; a weak D match, TRBD2 (7 bases). Germline CDR1 LGHNA, CDR2 YNFKEQ. CDR3 size: 18 residues. V was clipped by 7 bases and J by 4 bases, with 25 bases between them. This chain's CDR3 is CASTANWGGFFSTGELFF. The CDR3 region has the DNA TGTGCCAGCACCGCAAATTGGGGGGGCTTCTTCTCCACCGGGGAGCTGTTTTTT.

The table lists this clone with a count of one. The chain links TRBV7-9 to TRBJ2-2; D call uncertain. CDR3 size: 15 residues. CDR1 and CDR2 from the germline V gene are SEHNR and FQNEAQ (reference sequence). The ends were cut back, 0 bases at V and 4 bases at J, with 9 bases in the middle. CDR3 sequence (DNA): TGTGCCAGCAGCTTAGCCAGCGCCTTCACCGGGGAGCTGTTTTTT. Protein product: CASSLASAFTGELFF.

V usage is TRBV7-6 and J usage is TRBJ2-2, with TRBD1 matching over 8 bases. This CDR3 is 16 amino acids long. The germline gives CDR1 SGHVS, CDR2 FNYEAQ. V dropped 3 bases and J dropped 4; count of bases not matched to a gene: 7. In DNA, the CDR3 is TGTGCCAGCAGCTTGGGCCAGGGGGCCGGCACCGGGGAGCTGTTTTTT. It encodes CASSLGQGAGTGELFF.

The chain uses TRBV9 and TRBJ2-1, with TRBD2 identical over 10 bases. The CDR3 length is 19 residues. CDR1 and CDR2 (germline): SGDLS, YYNGEE. V lost 3 bases and J lost 0; bases outside the gene matches: 12. The DNA of the CDR3 is TGTGCCAGCAGCGCCGGCCCCACTAGCGGGAAGAGCTCCTACAATGAGCAGTTCTTC. Translation gives CASSAGPTSGKSSYNEQFF.

The rearrangement joins TRBV28 to TRBJ2-7; 8 bases are a match to TRBD2. The CDR3 spans 15 residues. V was pared by 7 bases and J by 5 bases, with 13 bases of the junction left unmatched. Germline-derived CDR1 and CDR2 are MDHEN and SYDVKM. CDR3 loop: CASIQRGTSLHEQYF. The CDR3 DNA is TGTGCCAGCATCCAGAGGGGGACTAGTCTCCACGAGCAGTACTTC.

CDR3 nucleotide sequence: TGCGCCAGCAGTGCTAGGGGTCCGCTCGAGCAGTACTTC. This encodes CASSARGPLEQYF. The genes are TRBV10-2 and TRBJ2-7; D might be TRBD1 (5 bases). Germline V gives CDR1 WSHSY, CDR2 SAAADI. This CDR3 spans 13 amino acids. V lost 4 bases and J lost 6, with 13 bases in between.

This clone has a single count. The chain joins TRBV29-1 to TRBJ2-1; 9 nucleotides match TRBD2. Trimming removed 4 bases from V and 6 bases from J; junction bases left unmatched: 4. Germline lookup yields CDR1 SQVTM and CDR2 ANQGSEA. The CDR3 runs to 13 residues. The CDR3 DNA sequence: TGCAGCGTTGGTAGCGGGAGTCCCAATGAGCAGTTCTTC. This translates into CSVGSGSPNEQFF.

This sequence joins TRBV2 and TRBJ2-7; 11 nucleotides match TRBD2. In germline, CDR1 is SNHLY, CDR2 FYNNEI. The trim removed 2 bases at V and 2 bases at J, leaving 2 bases unmatched. The CDR3 extends over 15 amino acids. This CDR3 is CASSELTSGTYEQYF. DNA of the CDR3: TGTGCCAGCAGTGAATTGACTAGCGGGACCTACGAGCAGTACTTC.

The rearrangement links TRBV28 to TRBJ2-2; the D gene is possibly TRBD1 (7 bases). V was trimmed by 7 bases and J by 1 base, leaving 10 bases between them. There are 14 residues in the CDR3. Germline CDR1 is MDHEN and CDR2 is SYDVKM. The CDR3 here is CASNRGGNTGELFF. CDR3 DNA: TGTGCCAGCAACAGGGGAGGGAACACCGGGGAGCTGTTTTTT.

This clone has just one count. This CDR3 is CSASRQGAHEQYF. The CDR3 DNA reads TGCAGTGCTAGTAGGCAGGGGGCTCACGAGCAGTACTTC. The rearrangement joins TRBV20-1 to TRBJ2-7; TRBD1 agrees at 8 bases. Germline CDR1 is DFQATT and CDR2 is SNEGSKA (reference sequence). The ends lost 3 bases at V and 5 bases at J; junction bases unmatched: 6. The CDR3 is made up of 13 amino acids.